This passage covers 13 T cell receptor beta chains from one sample sequenced in a study of CD8 T cells in ankylosing spondylitis. TCRdb processed the 5' RACE reads anew with MiXCR; each CDR3 protein has one entry. Altogether about 36,000 distinct CDR3 sequences are present, 11% being singletons, with the ten largest covering about 19%. Sequenced material: synovial fluid, either unsorted or a sorted T cell fraction (not recorded which). These TCRs come from a male donor with ankylosing spondylitis.

There are many counts of this clonotype. The chain couples TRBV29-1 to TRBJ1-2; D is possibly TRBD1 (5 bases). Per germline, CDR1 SQVTM and CDR2 ANQGSEA. Deletions cut 6 bases from V and 4 bases from J, with 18 bases between. The length of the CDR3 is 14 residues. The CDR3 sequence is CSVGSRGGSYGYTF. In DNA, the CDR3 is TGCAGCGTGGGGTCGAGGGGCGGCTCCTATGGCTACACCTTC.

This clonotype has just a few counts. V usage is TRBV3-1 and J usage is TRBJ2-6; possibly TRBD1 or TRBD2 for D (5 bases each). CDR1 LGHDT and CDR2 YNNKEL come from the germline V gene (reference sequence). V lost 2 bases and J lost 0, with 23 bases in between. The CDR3 covers 21 residues. The CDR3 region is CASSQMGDPGRTDSGANVLTF. The CDR3 nucleotides are TGTGCCAGCAGCCAAATGGGTGATCCGGGACGGACGGACTCTGGGGCCAACGTCCTGACTTTC.

The chain is built from TRBV5-1 and TRBJ2-1, with D perhaps matching TRBD2 (5 bases). V was cut by 3 bases and J by 5 bases, with 9 bases left in between. This CDR3 has 13 amino acids. Looked up from germline, CDR1 is SGHRS and CDR2 is YFSETQ. CDR3 residues: CASSSRANNEQFF. In nucleotides, the CDR3 is TGCGCCAGCAGCTCGAGGGCTAACAATGAGCAGTTCTTC.

The chain carries TRBV5-6 and TRBJ2-7; 7 bases agree with TRBD1. This CDR3 contains 15 residues. Germline V gives CDR1 SGHDT, CDR2 YYEEEE. V was pared by 3 bases and J by 0 bases, with 6 bases of the junction left unmatched. The CDR3: CASSWRQGLSYEQYF. The CDR3 region has the DNA TGTGCCAGCAGCTGGCGACAGGGCCTCTCCTACGAGCAGTACTTC.

This clonotype was seen a few times. Just one base apart from a much larger clone, this may be a read error. No conserved phenylalanine or tryptophan is present at the end of the CDR3, so a read error is the likely explanation. V gene TRBV28 combines with J gene TRBJ2-7; perhaps TRBD2 as D (5 bases). Germline-derived CDR1 and CDR2 are MDHEN and SYDVKM. The CDR3 extends over 13 amino acids. Trimming took off 8 bases at V and 3 bases at J, with 14 bases between the two ends. Here the CDR3 reads CASQTSTSYEQYL. CDR3 DNA: TGTGCCAGCCAAACCAGCACTAGCTACGAGCAGTACTTA.

The chain joins TRBV28 to TRBJ1-2; no clear D. Trimming shortened V by 2 bases and J by 8 bases, and 12 bases separated the two germline ends. The CDR3 is 13 amino acids. Germline V gene sequence: CDR1 MDHEN, CDR2 SYDVKM. CDR3 sequence: CASSLDPGSGYTF. The CDR3 DNA follows: TGTGCCAGCAGTTTAGACCCCGGATCAGGCTACACCTTC.

The table lists this clonotype with many counts. The CDR3 coding sequence is TGTGCCAGTAGTATTACAGGGGACTTCTCCTACAATGAGCAGTTCTTC. The encoded protein is CASSITGDFSYNEQFF. The rearrangement links TRBV19 to TRBJ2-1; the D gene is possibly TRBD1 (7 bases). Germline V gene lookup returns CDR1 LNHDA and CDR2 SQIVND (reference sequence). With 3 bases removed from V and 0 bases from J, the gap between germline ends came to 12 bases. There are 16 residues in the CDR3.

This clonotype occurred many times. V usage is TRBV6-1 and J usage is TRBJ2-7, with 7 positions matching TRBD1. V lost 6 bases, J lost 2 bases, and 4 bases stayed unmatched. CDR1 and CDR2 from the germline V gene are MNHNS and SASEGT. The CDR3 runs to 13 residues. The CDR3 spells CASRRQGAYEQYF. The CDR3 nucleotides read TGTGCCAGCAGGAGACAGGGTGCCTACGAGCAGTACTTC.

This clonotype came up a few times. The rearrangement uses TRBV19 and TRBJ2-2; 11 bases are a match to TRBD2. CDR1 and CDR2 (germline): LNHDA, SQIVND (reference sequence). V lost 9 bases and J lost 1; bases outside the gene matches: 7. The CDR3 consists of 16 residues. The CDR3 region is CASAGTSGQNTGELFF. DNA for the CDR3: TGTGCCAGCGCTGGGACTAGCGGACAGAACACCGGGGAGCTGTTTTTT.

This clonotype occurred many times. The rearrangement uses TRBV20-1 and TRBJ2-7; tentative D call: TRBD2 (6 bases). V lost 4 bases and J lost 7, with 17 bases in between. This CDR3 comprises 13 residues. Germline loops: CDR1 DFQATT, CDR2 SNEGSKA (reference sequence). This chain's CDR3 is CSAIWGVRREQYF. The CDR3 DNA reads TGCAGTGCTATATGGGGGGTCCGTCGGGAGCAGTACTTC.

Only a few counts were recorded for this clonotype. This rearrangement joins TRBV20-1 to TRBJ2-7; D may correspond to TRBD1 or TRBD2 (6 bases each). From germline, CDR1 is DFQATT and CDR2 SNEGSKA (reference sequence). CDR3 length equals 15 residues. Trimming left V 5 bases short and J 0 bases short, with 17 bases between. Written as DNA, the CDR3 is TGCAGTGCTCCCAAGGGGGGCCACAGCTCCTACGAGCAGTACTTC. Translating gives CSAPKGGHSSYEQYF.

V gene TRBV28 combines with J gene TRBJ2-1; no clear D gene. Germline CDR1 MDHEN, CDR2 SYDVKM. The V end lost 3 bases, the J end lost 6 bases, and 6 bases lay between the germline ends. This CDR3 has 12 residues. CDR3 DNA sequence: TGTGCCAGCAGTTTTCCTCTCAATGAGCAGTTCTTC. This codes for CASSFPLNEQFF.

The chain links TRBV4-2 to TRBJ2-5; a possible D gene is TRBD2 (7 bases). CDR3 length: 13 residues. Germline-derived CDR1 and CDR2 are LGHNA and YNFKEQ. The V and J ends lost 8 bases and 4 bases respectively, with 14 bases between them. CDR3 amino acids: CASGGGGPETQYF. The CDR3 DNA reads as TGTGCCAGCGGGGGCGGGGGCCCAGAGACCCAGTACTTC.